The T cell receptor beta chain described here comes from a study of response to subunit inactivated influenza vaccine. V lost 1 base to trimming and J lost 0 bases; unmatched junction nucleotides: 11. The CDR3 is made up of 18 amino acids. Germline V gene lookup returns CDR1 DFQATT and CDR2 SNEGSKA (reference sequence). This clonotype was recorded many times. From the RT-PCR reads, TCRdb called clonotypes with MiXCR, one entry per CDR3 protein. The data show 500,000 to 600,000 distinct CDR3 sequences, about 11% seen once. These data are also associated with another study on T cells expressing NK-cell markers. That source reports: 5'RACE template switching built TCR beta cDNA with unique molecular identifiers.

The receptor was isolated from a man in his forties or fifties who received an inactivated influenza vaccine. The sample was PBMCs from blood, taken on the day of vaccination. This sequence joins TRBV20-1 and TRBJ1-5; 8 bases are shared with TRBD1. This CDR3 reads CSARVSGRGRGSNQPQHF. CDR3 nucleotides: TGCAGTGCTAGAGTGAGCGGCAGGGGGCGAGGTAGCAATCAGCCCCAGCATTTT.